This T cell receptor beta chain came from a study of radiotherapy plus CTLA-4 blockade in lung cancer. The method was immunoSEQ multiplex PCR; TCRdb's version includes in-frame clones alone and lacks a portion of them. The sample consists of approximately 60,000 clones, about 80% of them appearing once. The sample here was peripheral blood, taken from a patient treated with radiotherapy plus ipilimumab. This receptor was obtained from a human donor with non-small cell lung cancer who had a complete response to radiotherapy plus ipilimumab.

The CDR3 is CASSQDRSGFLSGNTIYF. In DNA, the CDR3 is TGCGCCAGCAGCCAAGATCGGTCGGGTTTCCTCTCTGGAAACACCATATATTTT. V usage is TRBV4-1 and J usage is TRBJ1-3; D not resolved. Germline CDR1 is MGHRA and CDR2 is YSYEKL. V dropped 0 bases and J dropped 0 bases, with 15 bases sitting between them. There are 18 residues in the CDR3.